The 25 T cell receptor beta chains presented below share a single source sample, sequenced in a study of T cell repertoires in cytomegalovirus infection. TCRdb re-called the reads through MiXCR, storing one row per CDR3 protein. Of 45,000 to 55,000 distinct CDR3 sequences detected, approximately 20% appear once; the ten largest clones hold approximately 55%. Antigen specificity for these receptors is unknown. The source material was CD8+ T cells from cultured PBMCs, sampled from culture after CMV antigen stimulation. The receptors stem from a human donor in good health (CMV status not recorded). Some clones in this sample may be carry-over from other donors' samples.

V is TRBV19 and J is TRBJ2-1; tentatively, D is TRBD1 (7 bases). The germline V and J ends were trimmed by 3 bases and 4 bases, with 16 bases remaining between them. Germline V lookup: CDR1 LNHDA, CDR2 SQIVND (reference sequence). The length of the CDR3 is 16 residues. CDR3 loop: CASSMVSGGTYNEQFF. CDR3 coding DNA: TGTGCCAGTAGTATGGTTTCAGGGGGGACTTACAATGAGCAGTTCTTC. Full variable domain (missing parts from reference TRBV19 and TRBJ2-1): DGGITQSPKYLFRKEGQNVTLSCEQNLNHDAMYWYRQDPGQGLRLIYYSQIVNDFQKGDIAEGYSVSREKKESFPLTVTSAQKNPTAFYLCASSMVSGGTYNEQFFGPGTRLTVL.

The V call is TRBV6-5, the J call TRBJ2-3; no firm D call. There are 12 residues in the CDR3. Looked up from germline, CDR1 is MNHEY and CDR2 is SVGAGI. V dropped 5 bases and J dropped 5 bases, with 8 bases sitting between them. The CDR3 region is CASSPALDTQYF. The CDR3 nucleotides are TGTGCCAGCAGTCCCGCCCTAGATACGCAGTATTTT.

The V gene is TRBV11-3, the J gene TRBJ2-3; D may correspond to TRBD1 or TRBD2 (5 bases each). CDR1 and CDR2 (germline): SGHNT, YENEEA. The V end was cut by 5 bases, the J end by 9 bases, with 12 bases between. This CDR3 has 12 residues. The CDR3 bases are TGTGCCAGCAGCAACCGGGACCAAACGCAGTATTTT. Amino acid sequence: CASSNRDQTQYF.

The table lists this clonotype with many counts. The V call is TRBV27, the J call TRBJ1-1, with 10 bases lining up with TRBD1. V lost 6 bases, J lost 6 bases, and 7 bases stayed unmatched. The CDR3 contains 14 residues. The germline CDR1 and CDR2 sequences are MNHEY and SMNVEV (reference sequence). The CDR3 reads CASRLGQGSSEAFF. DNA of the CDR3: TGTGCCAGCAGGTTGGGACAGGGGAGTTCTGAAGCTTTCTTT.

The CDR3: CASSPRTDIRTYGYTF. The CDR3, as DNA: TGTGCCAGCAGCCCCAGGACCGATATTAGGACCTATGGCTACACCTTC. The chain is built from TRBV7-9 and TRBJ1-2; D is uncertain. Germline V CDR1 and CDR2: SEHNR, FQNEAQ (reference sequence). V lost 5 bases and J 4 bases, leaving 20 bases between the germline ends. The CDR3 totals 16 residues.

This clonotype came up many times. The V gene is TRBV6-6, the J gene TRBJ1-1; a weak D match, TRBD1 (6 bases). CDR1 and CDR2 (germline): MNHNY, SVGAGI (reference sequence). The CDR3 has 15 amino acids. V lost 0 bases and J lost 5, with 13 bases in between. CDR3 sequence: CASSYSGTTGTEAFF. The CDR3 DNA sequence: TGTGCCAGCAGTTACTCGGGGACAACGGGGACTGAAGCTTTCTTT.

This clonotype was seen a handful of times. The V call is TRBV29-1, the J call TRBJ2-1; 9 bases agree with TRBD1. After removal of 6 bases from V and 6 bases from J, the junction contained 9 bases not matched to a gene. Germline V CDR1 and CDR2: SQVTM, ANQGSEA. The CDR3 extends over 14 amino acids. This CDR3 is CSVADRGSGNEQFF. The CDR3 DNA sequence: TGCAGCGTAGCAGACAGGGGGTCGGGCAATGAGCAGTTCTTC.

There are many counts of this clonotype. This sequence joins TRBV7-9 and TRBJ2-7; D remains unclear. Germline CDR1 reads SEHNR; CDR2 reads FQNEAQ (reference sequence). V dropped 1 base and J dropped 2 bases, with 15 bases sitting between them. The CDR3 is made up of 16 amino acids. CDR3 sequence (DNA): TGTGCCAGCAGCTTAGGAGAAGAGACCCCAACCTACGAGCAGTACTTC. Encoded protein: CASSLGEETPTYEQYF.

This clonotype was picked up a small number of times. The chain has TRBV27 and TRBJ1-1, with 9 bases fitting TRBD1. With 0 bases clipped from V and 7 bases from J, the junction kept 0 bases outside the gene matches. Germline CDR1 and CDR2: MNHEY and SMNVEV (reference sequence). The CDR3 loop spans 13 amino acids. The CDR3 reads CASSLSTGGEAFF. Here the CDR3 DNA reads TGTGCCAGCAGTTTATCGACAGGGGGTGAAGCTTTCTTT.

This clonotype was seen repeatedly, ten times or more. This chain joins TRBV6-2 or TRBV6-3 and TRBJ2-7; 9 nucleotides align to TRBD1. Trimming took 0 bases from V and 3 from J; bases not matched to a gene: 3. The CDR3 extends over 15 amino acids. Germline CDR1 and CDR2: MNHEY and SVGEGT. Here the CDR3 DNA reads TGTGCCAGCAGTTACTCGAAGGACAGGGGCTACGAGCAGTACTTC. This translates into CASSYSKDRGYEQYF.

The chain recombines TRBV11-1 with TRBJ1-1, with 9 bases lining up with TRBD1. The CDR3 is made up of 17 amino acids. V lost 5 bases to trimming and J lost 4 bases; unmatched junction nucleotides: 14. Germline CDR1 is SGHAT and CDR2 is FQDESV (reference sequence). The CDR3 DNA sequence: TGTGCCAGCAGCCCGCTCCCGGGACAGGGTTCGGGCACTGAAGCTTTCTTT. Translated: CASSPLPGQGSGTEAFF.

The J gene is TRBJ2-2, the V gene TRBV6-5, with D possibly being TRBD2 (8 bases). The CDR3 has 19 amino acids. Germline V gives CDR1 MNHEY, CDR2 SVGAGI. V lost 4 bases and J lost 3, with 24 bases in between. The CDR3 DNA reads TGTGCCAGCAGTTTCGGGAGGGGAAACAGACAGGGAGACACCGGGGAGCTGTTTTTT. Translation: CASSFGRGNRQGDTGELFF.

This clonotype showed up many times. The chain is built from TRBV6-2 or TRBV6-3 and TRBJ1-4; D is undetermined. Germline V gives CDR1 MNHEY, CDR2 SVGEGT. V dropped 8 bases and J dropped 4 bases, with 11 bases sitting between them. The CDR3 is 13 amino acids. CDR3 amino acids: CASEDGHNEKLFF. In DNA form, the CDR3 reads TGTGCCAGCGAAGACGGCCATAATGAAAAACTGTTTTTT.

This clonotype has a count of ten or more. The chain is built from TRBV20-1 and TRBJ1-5; D is perhaps TRBD1 (5 bases). Trimming took 3 bases from V and 7 from J, leaving 13 bases between them. Germline lookup yields CDR1 DFQATT and CDR2 SNEGSKA (reference sequence). The CDR3 spans 13 residues. CDR3 bases: TGCAGTGCTAGGCCTCCGGGGGTCCAGCCCCAGCATTTT. It encodes CSARPPGVQPQHF.

The rearrangement links TRBV9 to TRBJ2-7; D tentatively reads TRBD1 or TRBD2 (7 bases each). V lost 6 bases, J lost 5 bases, and 15 bases lay in between. The length of the CDR3 is 13 residues. In germline, CDR1 is SGDLS, CDR2 YYNGEE. DNA of the CDR3: TGTGCCAGCACCCGTCCAGGGGGGGACGAGCAGTACTTC. Protein: CASTRPGGDEQYF.

This chain uses TRBV4-2 with TRBJ1-3; 7 nucleotides match TRBD1. V lost 1 base to trimming and J lost 4 bases; unmatched junction nucleotides: 1. This CDR3 has 14 residues. The V gene's germline CDR1 is LGHNA and CDR2 YNFKEQ. The CDR3 sequence is CASSQAGGGNTIYF. CDR3 bases: TGTGCCAGCAGCCAAGCAGGGGGGGGAAACACCATATATTTT.

This clonotype was found a few times. V and J are TRBV19 and TRBJ2-7; TRBD2 is a possible D gene (6 bases). Trimming stripped 5 bases from V and 4 bases from J, with 12 bases between. The CDR3 is 13 amino acids. Germline V gene data show CDR1 as LNHDA and CDR2 as SQIVND (reference sequence). The CDR3 loop reads CASSESRGYEQYF. DNA for the CDR3: TGTGCCAGTAGTGAGTCGCGGGGTTACGAGCAGTACTTC.

This clonotype was counted a few times. V is TRBV7-9 and J is TRBJ2-2; 7 bases match TRBD1. The germline CDR1 and CDR2 sequences are SEHNR and FQNEAQ (reference sequence). Losses at the gene ends were 0 bases for V and 0 bases for J; bases not matched to a gene: 10. The CDR3 is 19 residues long. This CDR3 reads CASSLAPGTAGSNTGELFF. The CDR3 coding sequence is TGTGCCAGCAGCTTAGCTCCCGGGACAGCAGGTTCGAACACCGGGGAGCTGTTTTTT.

The rearrangement joins TRBV7-9 to TRBJ1-1; 7 positions agree with TRBD1. The trim removed 5 bases at V and 1 base at J, leaving 7 bases unmatched. CDR3 length equals 15 residues. Germline-derived CDR1 and CDR2 are SEHNR and FQNEAQ (reference sequence). The CDR3 loop is CASSTRGQKNTEAFF. CDR3 in DNA: TGTGCCAGCAGCACCCGGGGACAGAAGAACACTGAAGCTTTCTTT. The whole variable domain, filled in from reference TRBV7-9 and TRBJ1-1, reads DTGVSQNPRHKITKRGQNVTFRCDPISEHNRLYWYRQTLGQGPEFLTYFQNEAQLEKSRLLSDRFSAERPKGSFSTLEIQRTEQGDSAMYLCASSTRGQKNTEAFFGQGTRLTVV.

This clonotype was seen just once. The chain employs TRBV9 and TRBJ2-7; 12 nucleotides agree with TRBD1. J lost 4 bases, V lost 0 bases, and 2 bases had no gene match. Germline-derived CDR1 and CDR2 are SGDLS and YYNGEE. The CDR3 is 15 amino acids. Here the CDR3 reads CASSVEGQGAYEQYF. Here the CDR3 DNA reads TGTGCCAGCAGCGTAGAGGGACAGGGGGCATACGAGCAGTACTTC. Variable domain in full (rest from reference TRBV9 and TRBJ2-7): DSGVTQTPKHLITATGQRVTLRCSPRSGDLSVYWYQQSLDQGLQFLIQYYNGEERAKGNILERFSAQQFPDLHSELNLSSLELGDSALYFCASSVEGQGAYEQYFGPGTRLTVT.

V usage is TRBV12-3 or TRBV12-4 and J usage is TRBJ2-1; 7 bases are a match to TRBD1. The CDR3 sequence is 14 residues long. The V gene end was trimmed by 8 bases and the J gene end by 7 bases; junction bases not matched to a gene: 11. The CDR3 DNA sequence: TGTGCCAGCTCGACTTCGACAGGGAAAAATGAGCAGTTCTTC. Amino acids: CASSTSTGKNEQFF.

The chain combines TRBV7-6 with TRBJ2-1, with unresolved D. V lost 2 bases and J lost 0, with 8 bases in between. Germline CDR1 reads SGHVS; CDR2 reads FNYEAQ. CDR3 length: 15 residues. This chain's CDR3 is CASSLKGSSYNEQFF. CDR3 bases: TGTGCCAGCAGCTTAAAGGGAAGCTCCTACAATGAGCAGTTCTTC.

This clonotype was seen at least ten times. V usage is TRBV7-9 and J usage is TRBJ2-2; 8 nucleotides line up with TRBD2. V was pared by 5 bases and J by 1 base, with 6 bases of the junction left unmatched. Per germline, CDR1 SEHNR and CDR2 FQNEAQ (reference sequence). The CDR3 length is 16 residues. CDR3 protein: CASSPWGLENTGELFF. CDR3 DNA: TGTGCCAGCAGCCCGTGGGGACTAGAGAACACCGGGGAGCTGTTTTTT.

The V call is TRBV27, the J call TRBJ2-5; D perhaps matches TRBD1 (6 bases). The length of the CDR3 is 16 residues. Per the germline V gene, CDR1 is MNHEY and CDR2 is SMNVEV (reference sequence). The V end was cut by 4 bases, the J end by 5 bases, with 20 bases between. CDR3 coding DNA: TGTGCCAGCAGTTCCGGTACAGGGTCATTAGGGGAGACCCAGTACTTC. Encoded protein: CASSSGTGSLGETQYF.

Many counts were recorded for this clonotype. The chain joins TRBV7-2 to TRBJ2-3; TRBD2 aligns across 10 bases. The germline CDR1 and CDR2 sequences are SGHTA and FQGNSA. The CDR3 runs 15 residues. V dropped 2 bases and J dropped 5; count of bases not matched to a gene: 4. The CDR3 sequence is CASSLTSGDGDTQYF. DNA of the CDR3: TGTGCCAGCAGCTTAACTAGCGGGGATGGAGATACGCAGTATTTT.